The T cell receptor beta chain under discussion was sequenced for a study of blood T cell repertoires in COVID-19. Overall study context: COVID-19 samples collected from the United States, Italy and Spain covered acute and convalescent phases. Sample material is recorded as cDNA or gDNA derived from T cells, B-cell-depleted T cells, or PBMCs.

Original handling: Amplification from reference gene primers served as the basis for estimated nucleated cell counts. Some clones are missing from TCRdb's copy, which holds only in-frame ones; the method was immunoSEQ multiplex PCR. D and trimming come from the DNA, and the V and J calls and clone size come from that table. The sample includes approximately 170,000 clones, around 81% of them seen just once. Material for sequencing was peripheral blood. This sequence was found in a man aged 70-80 years with active or convalescent COVID-19.

The CDR3 coding sequence is TGTGCCAGCAGCCAACTAGCTCACACCGGGGAGCTGTTTTTT. Protein: CASSQLAHTGELFF. The rearrangement links TRBV7-3 to TRBJ2-2; TRBD2 is a possible D gene (6 bases). This CDR3 region has 14 residues. The germline CDR1 and CDR2 sequences are SGHTA and FQGTGA. V was cut by 5 bases and J by 3 bases, with 10 bases left in between.